This T cell receptor beta chain was captured by sequencing in a study of blood T cell repertoires in COVID-19 (dated by TCRdb to 2019 to 2021). About the full investigation: The collaborator samples originated in the United States, Italy and Spain and spanned the acute and convalescent phases of COVID-19. HLA class I and class II types, where available, came from metadata supplied by the sample provider rather than from assay-based typing. The repertoires were released in a freely available public database meant as a resource for research on the immune response to SARS-CoV-2. The material from the prospective study consisted of cDNA or gDNA derived from T cells, B-cell-depleted T cells, or PBMCs. The dataset comprised deeply sampled blood TCRbeta repertoires from subjects exposed to, actively infected with, or recovered from COVID-19. Samples came from the ongoing ImmuneRACE study (first 160 participants) plus 1,254 subjects from 6 global collaborators. Sample metadata almost always included a de-identified subject ID, COVID-19 status, age in years and sex. The paper as a whole reports these results and caveats: How much clinical and demographic metadata was included differed by source and by participant, and the metadata was provided uncurated.

TCRbeta CDR3 regions were amplified from genomic DNA using the immunoSEQ Assay, a bias-controlled multiplex PCR. As for how the authors treated the data: The number of nucleated cells in each sample was estimated by amplification of reference gene primers within the assay. To quantify the absolute abundance of each unique TCRbeta CDR3 rearrangement, sequence reads were collapsed and filtered. For each sample, productive Simpson clonality was calculated by taking the square root of Simpson's diversity index across productive rearrangements. TCRdb limited this immuneACCESS table to in-frame rearrangements with V and J called. A share of clones is missing; checked studies link under half to unresolved V genes, and the rest is unexplained. Clonal size and the V and J genes are those of that table, whereas D and trimming came from the DNA. This sample holds under 100,000 clones; 83% were observed only once. In total, the top ten clones hold more than 15% of the sample.

Each collaborating institution followed its own protocols to collect whole blood in K2EDTA tubes. For TCRbeta analysis, collaborator samples were shipped as frozen whole blood, as isolated PBMCs, or as DNA extracted from either sample type. In the case of this clone: Its antigen is currently not known. No base quality information exists; no much larger clone differs at one position.

Counted from cysteine to phenylalanine, this CDR3 has 14 amino acids. Only the CDR3 DNA is retained, 42 bases long and in frame from the first base. The germline V end is reduced by 7 bases and the J end by 6 bases; junction bases left unmatched: 10. Based on the germline V gene, the CDR1 and CDR2 sequences are SQVTM and ANQGSEA. The sequenced sample was peripheral blood. This receptor was identified in an older woman with acute or convalescent COVID-19. The chain is encoded by TRBV29-1 joined to TRBJ1-5, and TRBD1 matches 9 of the central bases. The CDR3 sequence is CSAVGQGGSQPQHF. The DNA sequence reads TGCAGCGCAGTGGGACAGGGTGGGAGTCAGCCCCAGCATTTT.